This passage covers 23 T cell receptor beta chains from one sample sequenced in a study of OX40 agonist ivuxolimab in advanced cancers. Method: immunoSEQ multiplex PCR; TCRdb's copy keeps in-frame clones and lacks some. Of under 100,000 clones in the sample, roughly 84% were seen once. Sample: CD4+ or CD8+ T cells sorted from blood, taken in a trial of the OX40 agonist ivuxolimab. All receptors derive from an adult with an advanced solid tumor such as melanoma, head and neck, liver or kidney cancer.

This chain uses TRBV2 with TRBJ2-3, with 9 bases matching TRBD1. The CDR3 has 15 residues. V was clipped by 10 bases and J by 0 bases; unmatched bases: 8. Germline V CDR1 and CDR2: SNHLY, FYNNEI. The DNA of the CDR3 is TGTGCCACCGGGCAGGACAGGGGTAGCACAGATACGCAGTATTTT. Translated, it gives CATGQDRGSTDTQYF. The full variable domain, its missing parts supplied by reference TRBV2 and TRBJ2-3, is EPEVTQTPSHQVTQMGQEVILRCVPISNHLYFYWYRQILGQKVEFLVSFYNNEISEKSEIFDDQFSVERPDGSNFTLKIRSTKLEDSAMYFCATGQDRGSTDTQYFGPGTRLTVL.

The V call is TRBV6-1, the J call TRBJ1-2; the D is unclear. Trimming shortened V by 10 bases and J by 9 bases, and 15 bases separated the two germline ends. Germline V gene sequence: CDR1 MNHNS, CDR2 SASEGT. The CDR3 length is 11 residues. The DNA of the CDR3 is TGTGCCACCCCGCGATATTCTAGCTACACCTTC. It encodes CATPRYSSYTF.

The chain carries TRBV6-1 and TRBJ1-2, with D possibly matching TRBD1 (5 bases). V lost 6 bases to trimming and J lost 2 bases, with 10 bases between them. The germline CDR1 and CDR2 sequences are MNHNS and SASEGT. The length of the CDR3 is 13 residues. CDR3 in amino acids: CASRLGPNYGYTF. CDR3 in DNA: TGTGCCAGCAGGTTGGGACCGAACTATGGCTACACCTTC.

The chain joins TRBV7-3 to TRBJ2-1, with 7 bases that match TRBD2. CDR1 is SGHTA, CDR2 FQGTGA, per germline. The CDR3 has 15 residues. After removal of 5 bases from V and 8 bases from J, the junction contained 12 bases not matched to a gene. The chain's CDR3 is CASSPTSDLLHEQFF. The CDR3 nucleotides read TGTGCCAGCAGCCCAACTAGCGACCTCCTACATGAGCAGTTCTTC.

The rearrangement joins TRBV7-2 to TRBJ2-3; 16 nucleotides match TRBD2. The germline V gene has CDR1 SGHTA and CDR2 FQGNSA. The CDR3 has 17 residues. V lost 6 bases to trimming and J lost 4 bases; unmatched junction nucleotides: 7. As DNA, the CDR3 is TGTGCCAGCAGTCCTGGGACTAGCGGGGGGGCGGCAGATACGCAGTATTTT. Translation: CASSPGTSGGAADTQYF.

For this clone: Other DNA sequences in the sample encode the same CDR3. The gene calls are TRBV5-1 and TRBJ1-1; 7 nucleotides agree with TRBD1. Trimming cost V 0 bases and J 3 bases; bases outside gene matches: 5. The CDR3 sequence is 15 residues long. Looked up from germline, CDR1 is SGHRS and CDR2 is YFSETQ. CDR3 residues: CASSLATGQYTEAFF. The CDR3 bases are TGCGCCAGCAGCTTGGCTACGGGACAGTACACTGAAGCTTTCTTT.

The chain couples TRBV7-9 to TRBJ2-1; D not certain. Trimming cost V 2 bases and J 0 bases, with 5 bases left between them. This CDR3 has 14 residues. Germline V gene sequence: CDR1 SEHNR, CDR2 FQNEAQ (reference sequence). This CDR3 is CASSLWSSYNEQFF. The CDR3 region has the DNA TGTGCCAGCAGCTTATGGAGCTCCTACAATGAGCAGTTCTTC.

The chain carries TRBV11-2 and TRBJ2-7; 9 bases are a match to TRBD2. Germline V lookup: CDR1 SGHAT, CDR2 FQNNGV. The CDR3 length is 19 residues. V trimming: 5 bases; J trimming: 1 base; junction bases outside the gene matches: 18. The CDR3 DNA is TGTGCCAGCAGCGGACGGAGGGCTAGCGGGATCCTTCCGTCCTACGAGCAGTACTTC. Translating it yields CASSGRRASGILPSYEQYF.

The gene calls are TRBV27 and TRBJ1-2, with D possibly being TRBD1 (6 bases). With 3 bases removed from V and 5 bases from J, the gap between germline ends came to 10 bases. The germline V gene encodes CDR1 MNHEY and CDR2 SMNVEV (reference sequence). The CDR3 sequence is 13 residues long. CDR3 sequence: CASSFGRGYGYTF. The CDR3, as DNA: TGTGCCAGCAGTTTCGGCAGGGGATATGGCTACACCTTC.

This sequence joins TRBV5-8 and TRBJ2-3; D possibly corresponds to TRBD2 (6 bases). This CDR3 is built from 17 residues. Germline CDR1 reads SGHTS; CDR2 reads YDEGEE. Trimming left V 1 base short and J 4 bases short, with 19 bases between. This chain's CDR3 is CASSLYVSAGRADTQYF. The CDR3 DNA follows: TGTGCCAGCAGCTTGTACGTCTCGGCGGGGAGAGCAGATACGCAGTATTTT.

The genes are TRBV2 and TRBJ1-5; TRBD1 matches 7 bases. The junction had 5 bases not matched to a gene; V was cut back by 5 bases and J by 4 bases. The V gene's germline CDR1 is SNHLY and CDR2 FYNNEI. The CDR3 is 14 amino acids. CDR3 amino acids: CASSLQGMNQPQHF. The CDR3 DNA sequence: TGTGCCAGCAGTTTACAGGGGATGAATCAGCCCCAGCATTTT.

The chain is built from TRBV28 and TRBJ2-7, with D perhaps being TRBD1 or TRBD2 (5 bases each). Germline CDR1 is MDHEN and CDR2 is SYDVKM. Trimming took off 3 bases at V and 4 bases at J, with 13 bases between the two ends. The CDR3 covers 14 residues. This CDR3 reads CASSFNNGAYEQYF. In nucleotides, the CDR3 is TGTGCCAGCAGTTTTAACAACGGGGCTTACGAGCAGTACTTC. Complete variable domain (other parts from reference TRBV28 and TRBJ2-7): DVKVTQSSRYLVKRTGEKVFLECVQDMDHENMFWYRQDPGLGLRLIYFSYDVKMKEKGDIPEGYSVSREKKERFSLILESASTNQTSMYLCASSFNNGAYEQYFGPGTRLTVT.

This clone was recorded a few times. This chain uses TRBV9 with TRBJ1-5; no clear D gene. This CDR3 has 13 amino acids. Trimming stripped 0 bases from V and 6 bases from J, with 7 bases between. Germline loops: CDR1 SGDLS, CDR2 YYNGEE. CDR3 coding DNA: TGTGCCAGCAGCGTAGCTCCGGGTCAGCCCCAGCATTTT. It specifies CASSVAPGQPQHF. The full variable domain, completed using reference TRBV9 and TRBJ1-5, is DSGVTQTPKHLITATGQRVTLRCSPRSGDLSVYWYQQSLDQGLQFLIQYYNGEERAKGNILERFSAQQFPDLHSELNLSSLELGDSALYFCASSVAPGQPQHFGDGTRLSIL.

This clone has only one observation. The rearrangement joins TRBV7-9 to TRBJ2-5; 7 bases are a match to TRBD2. Losses at the gene ends were 3 bases for V and 5 bases for J; bases not matched to a gene: 12. This CDR3 comprises 16 residues. Germline lookup yields CDR1 SEHNR and CDR2 FQNEAQ (reference sequence). Here the CDR3 reads CASSFLKLTSPETQYF. The CDR3 bases are TGTGCCAGCAGCTTTCTTAAATTGACTAGCCCGGAGACCCAGTACTTC.

This clone has only one observation. This rearrangement joins TRBV18 to TRBJ1-2, with D tentatively TRBD1 (5 bases). CDR3 length equals 13 residues. Germline lookup yields CDR1 KGHSH and CDR2 LQKENI. The V and J ends lost 3 bases and 6 bases respectively, with 11 bases between them. The CDR3 region is CASSPQGLDGYTF. CDR3 nucleotides: TGTGCCAGCTCACCGCAGGGTCTCGATGGCTACACCTTC. Full variable domain (remainder filled in from reference TRBV18 and TRBJ1-2): NAGVMQNPRHLVRRRGQEARLRCSPMKGHSHVYWYRQLPEEGLKFMVYLQKENIIDESGMPKERFSAEFPKEGPSILRIQQVVRGDSAAYFCASSPQGLDGYTFGSGTRLTVV.

The chain couples TRBV7-8 to TRBJ2-6; the D gene could be TRBD1 or TRBD2 (5 bases each). CDR3 length: 16 amino acids. Germline CDR1 is SGHVS and CDR2 is FQNEAQ. V was shortened by 5 bases and J by 1 base, with 12 bases between the two germline ends. The CDR3 here is CASSQNGASGANVLTF. The CDR3 bases are TGTGCCAGCAGCCAAAACGGGGCTTCTGGGGCCAACGTCCTGACTTTC.

The chain employs TRBV6-5 and TRBJ1-1; 7 bases are a match to TRBD1. With 5 bases clipped from V and 3 bases from J, the junction kept 9 bases outside the gene matches. Germline CDR1 and CDR2: MNHEY and SVGAGI. The CDR3 spans 15 residues. The CDR3 loop reads CASSRPGQPYTEAFF. CDR3 DNA: TGTGCCAGCAGTCGACCGGGACAGCCCTACACTGAAGCTTTCTTT.

The CDR3 sequence: CAISGGGSSQETQYF. CDR3 DNA sequence: TGTGCCATCAGTGGGGGGGGAAGTAGTCAAGAGACCCAGTACTTC. The chain couples TRBV10-3 to TRBJ2-5; 7 nucleotides line up with TRBD2. V gave up 4 bases and J gave up 2 bases; unmatched junction bases: 7. Germline V CDR1 and CDR2: ENHRY, SYGVKD. The CDR3 sequence is 15 residues long.

The CDR3 region has the DNA TGTGCCACCAGCAGAGAGGCCCTAGCGGGAGGGTGGGACACAGATACGCAGTATTTT. Translating gives CATSREALAGGWDTDTQYF. This chain connects TRBV15 to TRBJ2-3; 12 nucleotides align to TRBD2. Trimming took 0 bases from V and 2 from J; bases not matched to a gene: 9. CDR3 length: 19 amino acids. Germline CDR1 reads LNHNV; CDR2 reads YYDKDF (reference sequence).

The V gene is TRBV6-1, the J gene TRBJ1-2; D uncertain. The CDR3 is 12 residues long. Germline V gene sequence: CDR1 MNHNS, CDR2 SASEGT. Trimming left V 5 bases short and J 2 bases short, with 6 bases between. The CDR3 DNA reads TGTGCCAGCAGTACACCGAACTATGGCTACACCTTC. Translated: CASSTPNYGYTF.

The V call is TRBV29-1, the J call TRBJ2-5, with 11 bases matching TRBD1. In germline, CDR1 is SQVTM, CDR2 ANQGSEA. The trim removed 3 bases at V and 4 bases at J, leaving 7 bases unmatched. This CDR3 is built from 15 residues. The CDR3: CSVDLGQGARETQYF. DNA of the CDR3: TGCAGCGTTGACTTAGGACAGGGGGCAAGAGAGACCCAGTACTTC.

This clone appeared a single time. The chain uses TRBV5-6 and TRBJ2-2; D ambiguous. V lost 1 base, J lost 0 bases, and 10 bases lay in between. The CDR3 is 16 residues long. CDR1 is SGHDT, CDR2 YYEEEE, per germline. The CDR3, as DNA: TGTGCCAGCAGCTTGTTGGGGAACTCGAACACCGGGGAGCTGTTTTTT. This translates into CASSLLGNSNTGELFF.

The chain uses TRBV27 and TRBJ2-4; D remains unclear. V was cut by 6 bases and J by 0 bases, with 12 bases left in between. Germline V gene lookup returns CDR1 MNHEY and CDR2 SMNVEV (reference sequence). This CDR3 has 15 residues. The CDR3 DNA reads TGTGCCAGCAGCCTTACCTATCTAGCCAAAAACATTCAGTACTTC. Its protein product is CASSLTYLAKNIQYF.